The 11 T cell receptor beta chains presented below share a single source sample, sequenced in a study of blood T cell repertoires in COVID-19 (dated by TCRdb to 2018 to 2021). The library was generated by the immunoSEQ multiplex PCR assay. The source is immuneACCESS, and TCRdb retained only in-frame sequences with V and J called. Part of the clones is not carried over; for the studies checked, unresolved V genes explain less than half of this, and the remainder is unexplained. For this sample the table gives roughly 29,000 clones, of which 70% to 90% were detected only once. Jointly, the top ten make up 25% to 30% of the sample. The sample comprised peripheral blood. Receptors were obtained from an elderly woman with COVID-19, enrolled during active disease.

The gene calls are TRBV2 and TRBJ1-5; D remains unclear. This CDR3 contains 14 residues. V dropped 4 bases and J dropped 9 bases, with 16 bases sitting between them. Germline CDR1 is SNHLY and CDR2 is FYNNEI. In DNA form, the CDR3 reads TGTGCCAGCAGTGCTACCGGGTCCCCGGCGCCCCAGCATTTT. Residues: CASSATGSPAPQHF.

The rearrangement links TRBV5-1 to TRBJ1-3; 9 bases map to TRBD1. Trimming cost V 3 bases and J 4 bases; bases outside gene matches: 8. The CDR3 sequence is 16 residues long. CDR1 is SGHRS, CDR2 YFSETQ, per germline. Here the CDR3 reads CASSSTGQGRGNTIYF. CDR3 nucleotide sequence: TGCGCCAGCAGCTCAACCGGACAGGGGAGGGGAAACACCATATATTTT. The full variable domain, rest sourced from reference TRBV5-1 and TRBJ1-3, is KAGVTQTPRYLIKTRGQQVTLSCSPISGHRSVSWYQQTPGQGLQFLFEYFSETQRNKGNFPGRFSGRQFSNSRSEMNVSTLELGDSALYLCASSSTGQGRGNTIYFGEGSWLTVV.

The V gene is TRBV7-2, the J gene TRBJ1-5, with D unclear. Deletions cut 6 bases from V and 7 bases from J, with 22 bases between. This CDR3 has 16 residues. The germline CDR1 and CDR2 sequences are SGHTA and FQGNSA. As DNA, the CDR3 is TGTGCCAGCAGTCTCACCGAGCGGACCCCCAGCCAGCCCCAGCATTTT. Translated, it gives CASSLTERTPSQPQHF.

J is TRBJ1-6 and V is TRBV27, with 10 nucleotides matching TRBD1. The junction had 5 bases not matched to a gene; V was cut back by 2 bases and J by 4 bases. This CDR3 is 17 amino acids long. Looked up from germline, CDR1 is MNHEY and CDR2 is SMNVEV (reference sequence). Here the CDR3 DNA reads TGTGCCAGCAGTTTAGGGTGGGGACAGGGGTATAATTCACCCCTCCACTTT. Its translation is CASSLGWGQGYNSPLHF.

The V call is TRBV5-1, the J call TRBJ2-5; 7 nucleotides agree with TRBD1. The germline CDR1 and CDR2 sequences are SGHRS and YFSETQ. The CDR3 has 14 amino acids. The trim removed 1 base at V and 5 bases at J, leaving 5 bases unmatched. The DNA for the CDR3 is TGCGCCAGCAGCTTGCTCCAGGGGGACGAGACCCAGTACTTC. Translation: CASSLLQGDETQYF.

This clone showed up just once. The chain is built from TRBV19 and TRBJ1-5, with TRBD1 matching 7 bases. V trimming: 10 bases; J trimming: 9 bases; junction bases outside the gene matches: 12. In germline, CDR1 is LNHDA, CDR2 SQIVND (reference sequence). The CDR3 consists of 13 residues. In DNA, the CDR3 is TGTGCCACTACAGGGGCACCCGGTCGGCCCCAGCATTTT. Protein: CATTGAPGRPQHF.

The genes are TRBV6-1 and TRBJ1-2; the D gene is possibly TRBD1 (5 bases). Trimming took off 2 bases at V and 8 bases at J, with 15 bases between the two ends. Germline-derived CDR1 and CDR2 are MNHNS and SASEGT. This CDR3 has 14 amino acids. The CDR3 region has the DNA TGTGCCAGCAGTGAAACAGCGAGGGGAGGCGGCTACACCTTC. Translating it yields CASSETARGGGYTF.

This sequence joins TRBV30 and TRBJ2-7; 8 bases agree with TRBD1. V lost 3 bases and J lost 1; bases outside the gene matches: 5. The germline V gene has CDR1 GTSNPN and CDR2 SVGIG (reference sequence). The CDR3 runs 14 residues. The CDR3 coding sequence is TGTGCCTGGAGAGGACAGGGTTGGTCCTACGAGCAGTACTTC. This translates into CAWRGQGWSYEQYF.

This rearrangement joins TRBV10-3 to TRBJ2-7; 8 bases map to TRBD1. V trimming: 4 bases; J trimming: 4 bases; junction bases outside the gene matches: 3. This CDR3 spans 13 amino acids. Germline CDR1 is ENHRY and CDR2 is SYGVKD. The CDR3: CAISGDRRYEQYF. The CDR3 bases are TGTGCCATCAGTGGGGACAGGAGATACGAGCAGTACTTC.

The genes are TRBV4-1 and TRBJ1-4, with unresolved D. CDR1 is MGHRA and CDR2 is YSYEKL in the germline V gene. V was pared by 1 base and J by 4 bases, with 10 bases between. This CDR3 is 15 amino acids long. The CDR3 DNA reads as TGCGCCAGCAGCCAAGGGGGAGCCTTTAATGAAAAACTGTTTTTT. Translated, it gives CASSQGGAFNEKLFF.

The rearrangement uses TRBV9 and TRBJ1-2; 7 positions agree with TRBD1. V was pared by 7 bases and J by 10 bases, with 7 bases of the junction left unmatched. CDR3 size: 11 residues. Looked up from germline, CDR1 is SGDLS and CDR2 is YYNGEE. The CDR3 protein is CASAREGAYTF. DNA of the CDR3: TGTGCCAGCGCCCGAGAGGGGGCCTACACCTTC.